This T cell receptor beta chain was observed in a study of shared clonotypes between healthy human individuals (TCRdb year 2020). Regarding the complete study: The cohort comprised a couple of women and a few men aged 18 to 49 years. Per donor, three plates each were used for CD4 naive and CD4 memory, two for CD8 naive, and one for CD8 memory. To estimate repertoire size and how much clonotypes are shared between individuals, the study performed deep sequencing of blood TCR repertoires from 4 to 6 healthy adults. Different laboratories and diverse techniques were used to prepare libraries and sequence TCR repertoires, to increase sequencing depth and limit assay-specific biases. Leukapheresis yielded between about 0.94 and 8.9 billion PBMCs per donor.

Using the deep immunoSEQ assay, multiplex PCR amplified TCR CDR3 regions from genomic DNA. Extracted genomic DNA from each cell subset was spread evenly across all wells of several immunoSEQ 96-well plates, with each plate serving as a replicate. For sorted subsets, each replicate PCR was loaded with about 0.2 ug genomic DNA, equivalent to some 27,000 T cell genomes. The purified libraries were quantified using a Qubit 3.0 fluorometer, sized with a Bioanalyzer 2100, and then quantified again using the KAPA Library Quantification kit. Every immunoSEQ 96-well plate was sequenced on a separate single-read 150-cycle Illumina NextSeq 550 flow cell. Concerning the study's data processing: Because the immunoSEQ output held only junctional sequences and lacked quality scores, the filtering could not match the filtering applied to full-length reads. To assign V/J genes and CDR3, sequences were annotated using PyIR, a Python wrapper for IgBLAST v1.9, with IMGT germline references. Reads with weak V/J assignments (E-value above 1e-6), missing CDR3, stop codons, out-of-frame junctions, or ambiguous translated residues were removed. V3J clonotypes were defined by identical inferred V gene, J gene, and CDR3 amino acid sequence. Percentage overlap between repertoires was computed as shared unique clonotypes divided by the size of the smaller repertoire. Repertoire richness was assessed with RTK rarefaction, the Chao1 estimator, and Recon v2.1 estimates of unobserved clonotypes. OLGA was used to compute generation probabilities for all TCRbeta clonotypes that the gDNA method yielded from a handful of donors. In its TCRdb copy, this immuneACCESS table keeps in-frame sequences only and misses some clones. Where compared with another copy, unresolved V genes explain less than half of these, and the others have no known cause. Clonal size and the V and J genes are those of that table, whereas D and trimming came from the DNA. Across this sample there are roughly 1,500,000 clones, with nearly 99% seen only once. Roughly 0.4% of the sample goes to the ten largest clones.

The cysteine opens and the phenylalanine closes a CDR3 of 14 amino acids. Only CDR3 DNA is held: 42 bases, read in frame from base 1. V and J are truncated by 4 bases and 7 bases respectively, leaving an intervening sequence of 14 bases. From a lookup of the germline V gene (reference sequence), CDR1 and CDR2 are SGHNT and YYREEE. The donors were healthy, HIV-negative adults with no recently reported acute infections or vaccinations. Every donor was a Caucasian adult living in Nashville, Tennessee, USA. Magnetic negative selection was used to enrich CD4+ T cells, after which naive cells were positively selected on CD45RA and the negative fraction became the memory subset. After blood collection by leukapheresis, PBMCs were isolated using Ficoll-Histopaque density gradient centrifugation and then cryopreserved in the vapor phase of liquid nitrogen. Purity and quantity of every magnetically sorted T cell population were checked by analytical flow cytometry. Genomic DNA was isolated from every sorted fraction and measured by UV absorbance on a Nanodrop 2000c.

Summary of the overall study and its limitations: Even with the large sequencing depth, rarefaction of the sorted-subset datasets indicated that sequencing was incomplete. Compared with non-shared clonotypes, clonotypes shared by all four sorted-subset donors had higher generation probabilities. Larger estimated clonotype richness was generally found for naive subsets than for memory subsets. Sampling was restricted to blood, and TCR repertoires in tissues likely differ from the TCR repertoires found in blood. The small number of donors limited the genetic and exposure-history diversity represented. Pairwise subsampling led to the expectation that sequencing depth would affect the degree of clonotype sharing among donors. About 5% of naive CD4, roughly 3.6% of naive CD8, roughly 2.5% of memory CD4, and 0.4% of memory CD8 clonotypes were shared across several donors.

As for this clone: No cognate antigen has been identified for it. No much larger clone exists at a distance of one base, and base qualities are not known.

The sequencing sample was made of naive CD4+ T cells sorted from blood. The cell subset or site label here, explained by the study, means: CD45RA+ positively selected. Recombination linked TRBV5-4 to TRBJ2-2, with no confident D gene call. This TCR derives from a young man in good health. The CDR3 protein sequence reads: CASSTKTVGGELFF. The sequenced DNA: TGTGCCAGCAGCACAAAGACGGTGGGCGGGGAGCTGTTTTTT. The full variable domain, with segments outside the CDR3 supplied by the reference TRBV5-4 and TRBJ2-2 proteins, appears as ETGVTQSPTHLIKTRGQQVTLRCSSQSGHNTVSWYQQALGQGPQFIFQYYREEENGRGNFPPRFSGLQFPNYSSELNVNALELDDSALYLCASSTKTVGGELFFGEGSRLTVL.